The clone carrying this T cell receptor beta chain was counted once. This sample is part of a study of preoperative IRX-2 immunotherapy in early breast cancer. Using immunoSEQ multiplex PCR, the repertoire was profiled, and TCRdb retains in-frame clones only, with some absent. The sample lists around 29,000 clones, 82% occurring once. Treatment in this sample: preoperative locoregional IRX-2 cytokine immunotherapy. This phase Ib study tested locoregional IRX-2 cytokine immunotherapy given before surgery. Germline V gene sequence: CDR1 MNHGY, CDR2 SAAAGT. The V end lost 4 bases, the J end lost 4 bases, and 8 bases lay between the germline ends. CDR3 size: 12 residues.

This sample was obtained from a patient treated with IRX-2 immunotherapy. This TCR derives from a human donor with breast cancer. V usage is TRBV6-8 and J usage is TRBJ2-7; TRBD2 is a possible D gene (6 bases). CDR3 in DNA: TGTGCCAGCAGTTCCCGGGGGTACGAGCAGTACTTC. Translating it yields CASSSRGYEQYF.